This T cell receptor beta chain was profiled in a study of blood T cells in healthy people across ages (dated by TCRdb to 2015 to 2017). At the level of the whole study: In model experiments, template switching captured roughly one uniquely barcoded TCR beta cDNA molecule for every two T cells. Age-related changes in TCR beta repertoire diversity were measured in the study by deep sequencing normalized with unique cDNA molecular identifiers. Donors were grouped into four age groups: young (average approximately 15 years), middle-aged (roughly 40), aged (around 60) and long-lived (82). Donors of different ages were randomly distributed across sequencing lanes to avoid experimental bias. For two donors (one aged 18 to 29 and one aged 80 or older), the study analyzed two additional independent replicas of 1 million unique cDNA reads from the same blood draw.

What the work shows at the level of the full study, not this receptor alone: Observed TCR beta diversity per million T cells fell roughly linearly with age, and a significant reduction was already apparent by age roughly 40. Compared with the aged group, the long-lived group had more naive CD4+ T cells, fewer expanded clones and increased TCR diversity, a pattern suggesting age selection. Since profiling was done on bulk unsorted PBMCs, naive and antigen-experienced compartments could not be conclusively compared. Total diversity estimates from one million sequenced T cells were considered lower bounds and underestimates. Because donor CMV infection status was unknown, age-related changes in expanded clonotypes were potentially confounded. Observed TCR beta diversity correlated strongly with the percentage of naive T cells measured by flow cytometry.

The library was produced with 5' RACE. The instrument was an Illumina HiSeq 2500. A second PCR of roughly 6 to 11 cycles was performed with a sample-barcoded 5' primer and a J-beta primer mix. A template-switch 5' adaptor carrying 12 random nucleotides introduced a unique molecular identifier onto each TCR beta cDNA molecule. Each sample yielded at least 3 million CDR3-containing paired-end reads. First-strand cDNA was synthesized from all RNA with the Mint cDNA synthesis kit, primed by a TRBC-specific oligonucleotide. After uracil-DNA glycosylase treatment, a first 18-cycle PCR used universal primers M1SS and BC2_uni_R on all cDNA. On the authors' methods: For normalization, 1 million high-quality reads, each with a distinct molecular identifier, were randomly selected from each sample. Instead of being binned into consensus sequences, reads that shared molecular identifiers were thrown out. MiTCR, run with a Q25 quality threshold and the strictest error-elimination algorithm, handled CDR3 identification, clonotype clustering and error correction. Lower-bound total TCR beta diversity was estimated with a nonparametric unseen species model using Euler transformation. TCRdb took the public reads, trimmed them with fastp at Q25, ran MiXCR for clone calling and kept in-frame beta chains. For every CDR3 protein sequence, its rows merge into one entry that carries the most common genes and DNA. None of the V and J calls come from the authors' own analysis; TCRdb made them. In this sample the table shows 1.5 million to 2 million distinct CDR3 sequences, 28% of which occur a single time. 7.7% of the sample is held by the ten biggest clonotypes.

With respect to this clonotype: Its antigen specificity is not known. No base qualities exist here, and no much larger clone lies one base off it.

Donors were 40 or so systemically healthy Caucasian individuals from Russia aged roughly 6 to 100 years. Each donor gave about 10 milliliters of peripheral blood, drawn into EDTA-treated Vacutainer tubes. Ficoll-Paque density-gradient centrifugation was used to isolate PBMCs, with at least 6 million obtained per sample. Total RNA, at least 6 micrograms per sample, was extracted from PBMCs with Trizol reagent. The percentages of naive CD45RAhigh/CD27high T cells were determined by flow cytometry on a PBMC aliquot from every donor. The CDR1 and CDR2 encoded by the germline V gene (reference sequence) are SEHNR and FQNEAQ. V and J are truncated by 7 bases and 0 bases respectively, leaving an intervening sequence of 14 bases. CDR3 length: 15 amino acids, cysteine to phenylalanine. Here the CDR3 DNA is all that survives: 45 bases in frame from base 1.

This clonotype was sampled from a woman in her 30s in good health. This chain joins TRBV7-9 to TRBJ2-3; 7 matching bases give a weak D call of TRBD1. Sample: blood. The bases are TGTGCCAGCACCCCAGGGGGGTCTAGCACAGATACGCAGTATTTT. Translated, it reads CASTPGGSSTDTQYF.